Presented here are 9 T cell receptor beta chains from one specimen sequenced in a study of T cell repertoires in cytomegalovirus infection (dated by TCRdb to the late 2010s). The instrument was an Illumina HiSeq 1500. TCRdb cleaned the public reads at Q25 with fastp, built clones with MiXCR and kept in-frame beta chains. Every entry covers one CDR3 protein and lists the most common genes and DNA from its rows. Counted in this sample were around 350,000 distinct CDR3 sequences; 15% to 20% of them appeared once. The ten largest clones take up approximately 8% of the sample. Input material: PBMCs. The receptors originated from a human donor in good health (CMV status not recorded). Some clones in this sample may be carry-over from other donors' samples.

The rearrangement joins TRBV20-1 to TRBJ2-3, with D possibly matching TRBD2 (5 bases). V was clipped by 3 bases and J by 5 bases, with 9 bases between them. CDR3 length: 12 residues. Per germline, CDR1 DFQATT and CDR2 SNEGSKA (reference sequence). CDR3 residues: CSARDFKDTQYF. In DNA form, the CDR3 reads TGCAGTGCTAGGGACTTCAAAGATACGCAGTATTTT.

This chain joins TRBV29-1 and TRBJ2-3, with D maybe TRBD2 (5 bases). The CDR3 loop spans 14 amino acids. V shed 7 bases and J shed 2 bases, with 16 bases lying between them. Looked up from germline, CDR1 is SQVTM and CDR2 is ANQGSEA. The CDR3 region is CSAAPGTHTDTQYF. CDR3 in DNA: TGCAGCGCCGCGCCGGGAACGCACACAGATACGCAGTATTTT.

This clonotype was seen repeatedly, ten times or more. The V gene is TRBV11-2, the J gene TRBJ2-7; D may be TRBD1 or TRBD2 (6 bases each). V lost 0 bases to trimming and J lost 6 bases, with 15 bases between them. Looked up from germline, CDR1 is SGHAT and CDR2 is FQNNGV. The CDR3 has 15 residues. The CDR3 nucleotides read TGTGCCAGCAGCTTAGAGATGGGGGGCCTCCTCGAGCAGTACTTC. Amino acids: CASSLEMGGLLEQYF.

The chain employs TRBV20-1 and TRBJ1-4, with unresolved D. The germline V gene has CDR1 DFQATT and CDR2 SNEGSKA (reference sequence). This CDR3 spans 14 amino acids. Trimming cost V 6 bases and J 4 bases, with 15 bases left between them. CDR3 in DNA: TGCAGTGCCACCTCCGAGGCGGATAATGAAAAACTGTTTTTT. Amino acid sequence: CSATSEADNEKLFF.

This clonotype has only a few counts. V and J are TRBV19 and TRBJ2-1; 11 positions agree with TRBD2. Germline trimming cut 3 bases from V and 6 bases from J; bases unmatched to any gene: 4. The CDR3 is 15 residues long. Germline CDR1 LNHDA, CDR2 SQIVND (reference sequence). CDR3 sequence (DNA): TGTGCCAGTAGTATCCTAGCGGGGGGACGCAATGAGCAGTTCTTC. Its protein is CASSILAGGRNEQFF. Drawing the rest from reference TRBV19 and TRBJ2-1, the complete variable domain is DGGITQSPKYLFRKEGQNVTLSCEQNLNHDAMYWYRQDPGQGLRLIYYSQIVNDFQKGDIAEGYSVSREKKESFPLTVTSAQKNPTAFYLCASSILAGGRNEQFFGPGTRLTVL.

The J gene is TRBJ2-2, the V gene TRBV20-1, with 8 nucleotides matching TRBD1. The CDR3 runs 16 residues. CDR1 is DFQATT and CDR2 is SNEGSKA in the germline V gene (reference sequence). V lost 2 bases to trimming and J lost 1 base; unmatched junction nucleotides: 6. The CDR3: CSARTRQGMNTGELFF. The CDR3 nucleotides read TGCAGTGCTAGAACCCGACAGGGGATGAACACCGGGGAGCTGTTTTTT.

V is TRBV7-2 and J is TRBJ2-1; perhaps TRBD2 as D (6 bases). With 5 bases removed from V and 12 bases from J, the gap between germline ends came to 20 bases. Germline-derived CDR1 and CDR2 are SGHTA and FQGNSA. This CDR3 region has 14 residues. Here the CDR3 reads CASSRDLAGGGQFF. The CDR3 DNA sequence: TGTGCCAGCAGCAGGGACTTAGCCGGCGGTGGGCAGTTCTTC.

This clonotype was found a few times. This rearrangement joins TRBV2 to TRBJ2-3; D gene unclear. The ends were cut back, 6 bases at V and 5 bases at J, with 6 bases in the middle. CDR1 is SNHLY and CDR2 is FYNNEI in the germline V gene. The CDR3 has 11 amino acids. The CDR3 here is CASSAQDTQYF. CDR3 nucleotides: TGTGCCAGCAGCGCCCAAGATACGCAGTATTTT.

The J gene is TRBJ2-7, the V gene TRBV27; TRBD2 matches 7 bases. V dropped 2 bases and J dropped 7; count of bases not matched to a gene: 8. CDR1 and CDR2 (germline): MNHEY, SMNVEV (reference sequence). The CDR3 has 14 residues. The chain's CDR3 is CASSLRGGTGEQYF. CDR3 bases: TGTGCCAGCAGTTTAAGGGGAGGGACGGGGGAGCAGTACTTC.